Shown below are 24 T cell receptor beta chains from a single sample sequenced in a study of control samples from healthy donors and cancer patients. TCRdb's table, derived via immunoSEQ multiplex PCR, lists solely in-frame clones and lacks some. The sample shows roughly 190,000 clones, and 2% to 2.5% sits with its ten largest clones. Material: blood. The receptors originated from a woman in her thirties in good health.

V gene TRBV2 combines with J gene TRBJ2-1; no definite D call. CDR3 length equals 14 residues. The germline V and J ends were trimmed by 7 bases and 6 bases, with 16 bases remaining between them. Germline CDR1 and CDR2: SNHLY and FYNNEI. The CDR3 nucleotides read TGTGCCAGCACTAAACGCCCGTCCGGCAATGAGCAGTTCTTC. Residues: CASTKRPSGNEQFF.

The gene calls are TRBV2 and TRBJ2-2; 7 bases match TRBD1. V gave up 6 bases and J gave up 6 bases; unmatched junction bases: 10. This CDR3 is 15 amino acids long. CDR1 and CDR2 from the germline V gene are SNHLY and FYNNEI. CDR3 sequence reads: CASRGDRVQSGELFF. CDR3 in DNA: TGTGCCAGCAGAGGAGACAGGGTACAGTCCGGGGAGCTGTTTTTT.

This chain connects TRBV28 to TRBJ1-4; D gene ambiguous. V lost 9 bases and J 6 bases, leaving 8 bases between the germline ends. This CDR3 is built from 11 residues. The germline CDR1 and CDR2 sequences are MDHEN and SYDVKM. CDR3 residues: CASQRDEKLFF. CDR3 DNA: TGTGCCAGTCAGCGAGATGAAAAACTGTTTTTT.

The gene calls are TRBV12-5 and TRBJ2-7; D may correspond to TRBD1 or TRBD2 (6 bases each). V dropped 5 bases and J dropped 6 bases, with 11 bases sitting between them. From germline, CDR1 is LGHNT and CDR2 FRNRAP. This CDR3 spans 12 amino acids. The CDR3 sequence is CASGTGASEQYF. The CDR3 region has the DNA TGTGCTAGTGGTACGGGGGCCAGCGAGCAGTACTTC.

The V call is TRBV6-1, the J call TRBJ1-2; 11 nucleotides line up with TRBD1. Losses at the gene ends were 1 base for V and 7 bases for J; bases not matched to a gene: 5. CDR3 length: 15 residues. Per the germline V gene, CDR1 is MNHNS and CDR2 is SASEGT. The CDR3 spells CASSEGTGGSGGYTF. The DNA of the CDR3 is TGTGCCAGCAGTGAAGGGACAGGGGGCTCCGGTGGCTACACCTTC.

The rearrangement links TRBV7-9 to TRBJ2-7, with D possibly called TRBD1 or TRBD2 (6 bases each). V was shortened by 5 bases and J by 8 bases, with 25 bases between the two germline ends. The germline V gene encodes CDR1 SEHNR and CDR2 FQNEAQ (reference sequence). The CDR3 has 16 residues. The CDR3 DNA reads as TGTGCCAGCAGCCCTCAGCCGCAGGAACAGGGCGGGAAGCAGTACTTC. Its translation is CASSPQPQEQGGKQYF.

The chain combines TRBV7-9 with TRBJ1-3; 7 bases align to TRBD1. With 11 bases clipped from V and 6 bases from J, the junction kept 16 bases outside the gene matches. This CDR3 has 15 residues. Per germline, CDR1 SEHNR and CDR2 FQNEAQ (reference sequence). In DNA form, the CDR3 reads TGTGCCGGCTCGGGACAGCAGACGATAGAAAACACCATATATTTT. It translates to CAGSGQQTIENTIYF.

The rearrangement links TRBV21-1 to TRBJ2-7; the DNA was not used to check the table's D call, TRBD2. TRBV21-1 is noted as a pseudogene. The CDR3 is 14 amino acids. The CDR3 loop reads CASSKTGFHYEQYF. The CDR3 region has the DNA TGTGCCAGCAGCAAAACGGGGTTTCACTACGAGCAGTACTTC.

V usage is TRBV11-2 and J usage is TRBJ2-1; 13 positions agree with TRBD2. Germline trimming cut 5 bases from V and 4 bases from J; bases unmatched to any gene: 8. The CDR3 spans 17 residues. Germline lookup yields CDR1 SGHAT and CDR2 FQNNGV. CDR3 DNA sequence: TGTGCCAGCAGCCTTAGGACTAGCGGGGGTACTTACAATGAGCAGTTCTTC. Translating it yields CASSLRTSGGTYNEQFF.

The J gene is TRBJ2-3, the V gene TRBV7-3, with 8 bases lining up with TRBD1. J lost 2 bases, V lost 1 base, and 11 bases had no gene match. This CDR3 comprises 18 residues. Per germline, CDR1 SGHTA and CDR2 FQGTGA. The DNA for the CDR3 is TGTGCCAGCAGCTTAAATCAGGGTGGACAGGGAACCACAGATACGCAGTATTTT. This gives the protein CASSLNQGGQGTTDTQYF.

The chain couples TRBV7-8 to TRBJ2-3; D is unclear. Trimming removed 5 bases from V and 5 bases from J, with 14 bases in between. This CDR3 is 14 amino acids long. Germline values: CDR1 SGHVS, CDR2 FQNEAQ. CDR3 sequence reads: CASSVWATVDTQYF. CDR3 nucleotides: TGTGCCAGCAGCGTTTGGGCCACGGTAGATACGCAGTATTTT.

The chain carries TRBV2 and TRBJ1-6; 9 nucleotides match TRBD1. Per the germline V gene, CDR1 is SNHLY and CDR2 is FYNNEI. J was trimmed by 8 bases and V by 6 bases; bases with no gene match: 5. This CDR3 has 14 amino acids. The CDR3 sequence is CASSQQGAYSPLHF. CDR3 sequence (DNA): TGTGCCAGCAGCCAACAGGGGGCTTATTCACCCCTCCACTTT.

J is TRBJ2-2 and V is TRBV5-1, with a possible D match to TRBD2 (5 bases). Trimming stripped 0 bases from V and 6 bases from J, with 12 bases between. CDR1 SGHRS and CDR2 YFSETQ come from the germline V gene. The CDR3 extends over 15 amino acids. CDR3 sequence reads: CASSLGYGDPGELFF. CDR3 DNA sequence: TGCGCCAGCAGCTTGGGTTACGGGGATCCCGGGGAGCTGTTTTTT.

The chain uses TRBV29-1 and TRBJ2-7, with D perhaps matching TRBD1 or TRBD2 (5 bases each). The CDR3 runs 15 residues. CDR1 is SQVTM, CDR2 ANQGSEA, per germline. V lost 5 bases to trimming and J lost 2 bases, with 19 bases between them. The CDR3 spells CSVTHRDPPTYEQYF. The CDR3 DNA reads TGCAGCGTTACCCATCGGGACCCCCCTACCTACGAGCAGTACTTC.

The gene calls are TRBV5-6 and TRBJ1-4; TRBD1 aligns across 7 bases. CDR3 size: 15 residues. Germline CDR1 reads SGHDT; CDR2 reads YYEEEE. Trimming removed 4 bases from V and 0 bases from J; junction bases left unmatched: 3. This CDR3 is CASSPTGATNEKLFF. The CDR3 nucleotides read TGTGCCAGCAGCCCCACAGGGGCAACTAATGAAAAACTGTTTTTT.

The V call is TRBV11-3, the J call TRBJ2-1, with D perhaps being TRBD1 or TRBD2 (5 bases each). Germline V gene lookup returns CDR1 SGHNT and CDR2 YENEEA. This CDR3 is built from 14 residues. Trimming removed 3 bases at V and 6 bases at J, with 12 bases between. CDR3 protein: CASSFMGVGNEQFF. The CDR3 region has the DNA TGTGCCAGCAGCTTCATGGGGGTAGGCAATGAGCAGTTCTTC.

This rearrangement joins TRBV5-1 to TRBJ2-7, with TRBD2 identical over 16 bases. CDR3 length equals 16 residues. The V segment lost 2 bases and the J segment 5 bases; nucleotides outside the gene matches: 4. Germline V gene sequence: CDR1 SGHRS, CDR2 YFSETQ. CDR3 coding DNA: TGCGCCAGCAGCTTTGGGACTAGCGGGGGGGCCCACGAGCAGTACTTC. Its translation is CASSFGTSGGAHEQYF.

The chain employs TRBV19 and TRBJ1-3, with 8 nucleotides matching TRBD1. The J segment lost 1 base and the V segment lost 9 bases, leaving 5 bases of the junction unmatched. CDR3 length: 14 residues. Germline assignment: CDR1 LNHDA and CDR2 SQIVND (reference sequence). The CDR3 sequence is CASKTGESGNTIYF. As DNA, the CDR3 is TGTGCCAGCAAGACAGGGGAGTCTGGAAACACCATATATTTT.

V usage is TRBV28 and J usage is TRBJ1-2; D not certain. Germline CDR1 reads MDHEN; CDR2 reads SYDVKM. This CDR3 comprises 15 residues. Trimming shortened V by 5 bases and J by 4 bases, and 17 bases separated the two germline ends. The CDR3 protein is CASSLSTRPAYGYTF. The CDR3 DNA reads as TGTGCCAGCAGTCTCTCCACAAGGCCCGCCTATGGCTACACCTTC.

The CDR3 DNA follows: TGTGCCAGCAGCAAAGGGGAAAAACTGTTTTTT. Translating gives CASSKGEKLFF. The V and J genes are TRBV27 and TRBJ1-4; no clear D. From germline, CDR1 is MNHEY and CDR2 SMNVEV (reference sequence). This CDR3 comprises 11 residues. The V end was cut by 6 bases, the J end by 8 bases, with 7 bases between.

The chain is built from TRBV2 and TRBJ1-5, with a tentative D call TRBD1 (5 bases). The V end lost 6 bases, the J end lost 7 bases, and 16 bases lay between the germline ends. The CDR3 consists of 14 residues. Germline V gene lookup returns CDR1 SNHLY and CDR2 FYNNEI. CDR3 sequence: CASRQARLGQPQHF. CDR3 nucleotide sequence: TGTGCCAGCAGACAGGCTCGGTTAGGGCAGCCCCAGCATTTT.

The J gene is TRBJ1-2, the V gene TRBV12-3 or TRBV12-4; D not resolved. V dropped 6 bases and J dropped 7 bases, with 12 bases sitting between them. This CDR3 contains 12 residues. This chain's CDR3 is CASSLGGSGYTF. The CDR3 DNA is TGTGCCAGCAGCCTGGGAGGATCTGGCTACACCTTC.

The rearrangement joins TRBV2 to TRBJ1-5; D is ambiguous. The CDR3 length is 14 residues. Trimming left V 4 bases short and J 9 bases short, with 16 bases between. The V gene's germline CDR1 is SNHLY and CDR2 FYNNEI. This chain's CDR3 is CASSVGRETPPQHF. CDR3 in DNA: TGTGCCAGCAGTGTAGGAAGGGAGACCCCGCCCCAGCATTTT.

The rearrangement uses TRBV29-1 and TRBJ2-2, with 8 bases lining up with TRBD1. V trimming: 1 base; J trimming: 6 bases; junction bases outside the gene matches: 4. From germline, CDR1 is SQVTM and CDR2 ANQGSEA. There are 14 residues in the CDR3. The CDR3 nucleotides read TGCAGCGTTGAAGGGACAGGGAAAGCCGGGGAGCTGTTTTTT. It is translated as CSVEGTGKAGELFF.